These 12 T cell receptor beta chains originate from one sample sequenced in a study of molecular identifiers for immune sequencing clone quantification. TCRdb called the PCR reads again in MiXCR, with one record for every CDR3 protein. The table lists over 600,000 distinct CDR3 sequences, just under 20% of them singletons. Sequencing was carried out using naive CD8+ T cells from blood, with Jurkat cell RNA spiked in. Subset here: FACS-sorted CD8+CD4-CCR7+CD45RA+ naive T cells. Every receptor here comes from a human donor in good health. Some libraries in this study had Jurkat cell RNA spiked in.

For this clonotype: This could be a read error, since a much larger clone is one nucleotide away. CDR3 region: CASSQEAGADYYGYTF. The CDR3 DNA reads TGCGCCAGCAGCCAAGAAGCCGGGGCAGACTACTATGGCTACACCTTC. The rearrangement links TRBV4-3 to TRBJ1-2; D is perhaps TRBD1 (5 bases). This CDR3 region has 16 residues. V lost 0 bases to trimming and J lost 3 bases, with 14 bases between them. Germline assignment: CDR1 LGHNA and CDR2 YSLEER.

This clonotype was seen many times. The V gene is TRBV25-1, the J gene TRBJ2-5; D is unresolved. Trimming removed 1 base from V and 4 bases from J, with 4 bases in between. This CDR3 comprises 12 residues. Germline V gene lookup returns CDR1 MGHDK and CDR2 SYGVNS. CDR3 DNA sequence: TGTGCCAGCAGTGAATCCCGAGAGACCCAGTACTTC. It is translated as CASSESRETQYF.

This clonotype was counted ten times or more. The chain combines TRBV13 with TRBJ1-1, with D tentatively TRBD1 (6 bases). This CDR3 spans 15 amino acids. Deletions cut 5 bases from V and 0 bases from J, with 13 bases between. Germline V gene data show CDR1 as PRHDT and CDR2 as FYEKMQ (reference sequence). The CDR3 nucleotides are TGTGCCAGCAGCACCAAGGGGGTTCTGAACACTGAAGCTTTCTTT. This codes for CASSTKGVLNTEAFF.

This clonotype was picked up many times. This chain uses TRBV19 with TRBJ2-7; 8 positions agree with TRBD1. This CDR3 contains 15 residues. V was pared by 3 bases and J by 3 bases, with 7 bases of the junction left unmatched. CDR1 LNHDA and CDR2 SQIVND come from the germline V gene (reference sequence). This chain's CDR3 is CASSIGPGGSYEQYF. The CDR3 DNA sequence: TGTGCCAGTAGTATTGGGCCAGGGGGCAGCTACGAGCAGTACTTC.

As to this clonotype: Possible read error: a much larger clone is one base away. This chain uses TRBV6-6 with TRBJ2-7; a possible D gene is TRBD2 (5 bases). Germline-derived CDR1 and CDR2 are MNHNY and SVGAGI (reference sequence). V was clipped by 5 bases and J by 4 bases, with 12 bases between them. This CDR3 is 13 amino acids long. The CDR3 region is CASSHLGKYEQYF. DNA of the CDR3: TGTGCCAGCAGTCACCTCGGGAAGTACGAGCAGTACTTC.

V and J are TRBV20-1 and TRBJ2-7; 9 bases match TRBD1. From germline, CDR1 is DFQATT and CDR2 SNEGSKA (reference sequence). V dropped 0 bases and J dropped 6; count of bases not matched to a gene: 9. CDR3 length equals 15 residues. Here the CDR3 reads CSAREGTGLIGEQYF. The CDR3 DNA reads as TGCAGTGCTAGAGAGGGGACAGGGCTTATAGGCGAGCAGTACTTC.

The V gene is TRBV27, the J gene TRBJ1-4; D possibly corresponds to TRBD1 (6 bases). Between the trimmed V and J ends, which lost 8 bases and 8 bases, there was a span of 15 bases. This CDR3 spans 13 amino acids. CDR1 is MNHEY and CDR2 is SMNVEV in the germline V gene (reference sequence). The DNA of the CDR3 is TGTGCCAGCGGGGGGGGGCCTTACGAAAAACTGTTTTTT. Protein sequence: CASGGGPYEKLFF.

This clonotype was observed many times. The CDR3 DNA sequence: TGTGCCAGCAGCCGGCAAACGGGGGCTCAGCCCCAGCATTTT. This sequence encodes CASSRQTGAQPQHF. J is TRBJ1-5 and V is TRBV4-2; D is perhaps TRBD1 (6 bases). The V end was cut by 4 bases, the J end by 6 bases, with 13 bases between. This CDR3 is built from 14 residues. From germline, CDR1 is LGHNA and CDR2 YNFKEQ.

On this clonotype itself: This may be a read error, as it is one base from a much larger clone. V and J are TRBV12-5 and TRBJ2-3; 8 bases fit TRBD1. V shed 3 bases and J 10 bases; nucleotides not matched to a gene: 9. The CDR3 consists of 14 residues. From germline, CDR1 is LGHNT and CDR2 FRNRAP. DNA for the CDR3: TGTGCTAGTGGTTTTGGGACAGGTTACGATGCGCAGTATTTT. Translating gives CASGFGTGYDAQYF.

The table lists this clonotype with many counts. The chain employs TRBV30 and TRBJ2-7; 9 nucleotides align to TRBD1. J lost 2 bases, V lost 0 bases, and 2 bases had no gene match. Germline loops: CDR1 GTSNPN, CDR2 SVGIG (reference sequence). The CDR3 runs to 14 residues. Written as DNA, the CDR3 is TGTGCCTGGAGTGTGGGGACAGGGCCCTACGAGCAGTACTTC. Its translation: CAWSVGTGPYEQYF.

For this clonotype: A read error may explain this, as a much larger clone is one base away. This rearrangement joins TRBV27 to TRBJ2-5; D call uncertain. Germline CDR1 is MNHEY and CDR2 is SMNVEV (reference sequence). The CDR3 length is 12 residues. The CDR3 bases are TGTGCCTGCAGTTTTAACGGCGAGACCCAGTACTTC. Translation gives CACSFNGETQYF.

On this clonotype itself: A clone one base away is much larger, so this may be a read error. This chain connects TRBV28 to TRBJ2-5; 8 bases are a match to TRBD1. The CDR3 sequence is 16 residues long. V gave up 3 bases and J gave up 1 base; unmatched junction bases: 7. Germline V gene sequence: CDR1 MDHEN, CDR2 SYDVKM. This chain's CDR3 is CASSFDRGQTQETQYF. CDR3 nucleotide sequence: TGTGCCAGCAGTTTCGACAGGGGCCAAACCCAAGAGACCCAGTACTTC.